This T cell receptor beta chain was sequenced during a study of early T cells in non-severe SARS-CoV-2 infection. The V end was cut by 5 bases, the J end by 0 bases, with 16 bases between. The CDR3 consists of 17 residues. In germline, CDR1 is SEHNR, CDR2 FQNEAQ (reference sequence). In the library, individual cDNA molecules carried attached unique molecular identifiers. TCRdb passed the 5' RACE reads through MiXCR, listing each CDR3 protein once. In the table there are some 70,000 distinct CDR3 sequences, roughly 9.4% of which are singletons. This clonotype was found a few times. This sequence originates from an adult who was a healthcare worker with PCR-confirmed SARS-CoV-2 infection or an uninfected control (not recorded which). The chain carries TRBV7-9 and TRBJ2-2, with TRBD1 as a possible D gene (5 bases). Sequencing was performed on whole blood. Here the CDR3 DNA reads TGTGCCAGCAGCCCCCCCGGACACAGCCCGAACACCGGGGAGCTGTTTTTT. Translation: CASSPPGHSPNTGELFF. The full variable domain, in which reference TRBV7-9 and TRBJ2-2 provide the parts outside the CDR3, is DTGVSQNPRHKITKRGQNVTFRCDPISEHNRLYWYRQTLGQGPEFLTYFQNEAQLEKSRLLSDRFSAERPKGSFSTLEIQRTEQGDSAMYLCASSPPGHSPNTGELFFGEGSRLTVL.